Listed below are T cell receptor beta chains from one sample, sequenced in a study of T-cell reconstitution after alpha-beta-depleted transplantation in children. MiXCR, applied by TCRdb to the PCR reads, yields one record per CDR3 protein. This table has about 610,000 distinct CDR3 sequences, under 12% appearing once. The starting material was PBMCs from the stem cell graft donor, obtained from the stem cell graft. The receptors come from a human donor who donated a stem cell graft to a child with acute myeloid leukemia. Each CDR3 is given with its conserved first and last residue.

v_gene: TRBV20-1; CDR3aa: CSARGGQTLSYEQYF
v_gene: TRBV30; CDR3aa: CAWNPGRKETQYF
v_gene: TRBV5-1; CDR3aa: CASSSGGASSSTDTQYF
v_gene: TRBV5-1; CDR3aa: CASSLLSYTDTQYF
v_gene: TRBV7-9; CDR3aa: CASRGASAETQYF
v_gene: TRBV24-1; CDR3aa: CATSDLPSGTSTDTQYF
v_gene: TRBV6-2/TRBV6-3; CDR3aa: CASSYDPWNSNQPQHF
v_gene: TRBV11-1; CDR3aa: CASSLGPVGMNTEAFF
v_gene: TRBV19; CDR3aa: CASSMYGQNLSPLHF
v_gene: TRBV7-8; CDR3aa: CASSVRGVSYNEQFF
v_gene: TRBV5-1; CDR3aa: CASSLTGSSGLNEQFF